The source of this T cell receptor (beta chain) is a study of T cell repertoires in cytomegalovirus infection. The CDR3 is made up of 15 amino acids. CDR1 SQVTM and CDR2 ANQGSEA come from the germline V gene. V gave up 3 bases and J gave up 6 bases; unmatched junction bases: 12. TCRdb recomputed calls from the reads with MiXCR, one row per CDR3 protein. The profile shows 130,000 or so distinct CDR3 sequences, about 6.1% of them singletons. This clonotype was seen a handful of times. Its antigen remains unknown. Regarding the study as a whole: Dominating the ex vivo response were HLA-C-restricted CMV-specific TCR beta clonotypes.

The source is a human donor in good health (CMV status not recorded). Some clones in this sample may be carry-over from other donors' samples. Sequencing was carried out using PBMCs. This chain links TRBV29-1 with TRBJ1-2; 8 positions match TRBD1. The CDR3 DNA reads TGCAGCGTTGACAGGTTGACAGGGGCAGGCGATGGCTACACCTTC. It codes for CSVDRLTGAGDGYTF.